These 15 T cell receptor beta chains share one sample of origin, sequenced in a study of cytomegalovirus exposure and HLA in healthy donors. Using immunoSEQ multiplex PCR, the repertoire was profiled, and TCRdb retains in-frame clones only, with some absent. Here the sample spans about 260,000 clones, about 92% being singletons. Sequencing was performed on PBMCs. The receptors stem from a woman aged 30 to 39 in good health and CMV-seronegative.

The chain links TRBV30 to TRBJ1-1; 8 bases are shared with TRBD1. The CDR3 runs to 12 residues. The junction had 8 bases not matched to a gene; V was cut back by 8 bases and J by 6 bases. Germline loops: CDR1 GTSNPN, CDR2 SVGIG (reference sequence). The CDR3 spells CARTGGTAEAFF. In DNA form, the CDR3 reads TGTGCCCGTACAGGGGGGACCGCTGAAGCTTTCTTT.

The chain employs TRBV6-1 and TRBJ2-1; 7 positions agree with TRBD1. The CDR3 length is 16 residues. Germline CDR1 is MNHNS and CDR2 is SASEGT. With V trimmed by 1 base and J by 6 bases, 9 bases remained unmatched. The CDR3 is CASSEELDRTPNEQFF. For the CDR3, the DNA is TGTGCCAGCAGTGAAGAACTGGACAGGACCCCCAATGAGCAGTTCTTC.

The chain employs TRBV25-1 and TRBJ1-4; 9 positions match TRBD1. The ends lost 3 bases at V and 6 bases at J; junction bases unmatched: 11. Germline V gives CDR1 MGHDK, CDR2 SYGVNS. The CDR3 totals 17 residues. The CDR3 here is CASSDSMPRDRDEKLFF. CDR3 nucleotides: TGTGCCAGCAGTGATAGCATGCCCCGGGACAGGGATGAAAAACTGTTTTTT. Looking up the rest from reference TRBV25-1 and TRBJ1-4 gives the full variable domain: EADIYQTPRYLVIGTGKKITLECSQTMGHDKMYWYQQDPGMELHLIHYSYGVNSTEKGDLSSESTVSRIRTEHFPLTLESARPSHTSQYLCASSDSMPRDRDEKLFFGSGTQLSVL.

The genes are TRBV13 and TRBJ1-1; D might be TRBD1 (5 bases). Trimming removed 3 bases at V and 1 base at J, with 9 bases between. The V gene's germline CDR1 is PRHDT and CDR2 FYEKMQ (reference sequence). The CDR3 length is 14 residues. CDR3 loop: CASSFSQGNTEAFF. The CDR3 coding sequence is TGTGCCAGCAGCTTCTCCCAGGGGAACACTGAAGCTTTCTTT.

The chain has TRBV7-2 and TRBJ1-5, with D maybe TRBD1 (5 bases). Trimming removed 6 bases from V and 0 bases from J, with 12 bases in between. CDR3 length: 15 residues. Germline V CDR1 and CDR2: SGHTA, FQGNSA. CDR3 region: CASSFRGSSNQPQHF. The CDR3 DNA reads as TGTGCCAGCAGTTTCCGGGGCAGTAGCAATCAGCCCCAGCATTTT.

The chain recombines TRBV2 with TRBJ2-5, with 12 positions matching TRBD2. J was trimmed by 5 bases and V by 6 bases; bases with no gene match: 4. Germline V gene sequence: CDR1 SNHLY, CDR2 FYNNEI. The CDR3 extends over 14 amino acids. The CDR3 sequence is CASRGLAGPETQYF. CDR3 DNA sequence: TGTGCCAGCAGAGGACTAGCGGGGCCCGAGACCCAGTACTTC. The full variable domain, completed using reference TRBV2 and TRBJ2-5, is EPEVTQTPSHQVTQMGQEVILRCVPISNHLYFYWYRQILGQKVEFLVSFYNNEISEKSEIFDDQFSVERPDGSNFTLKIRSTKLEDSAMYFCASRGLAGPETQYFGPGTRLLVL.

The genes are TRBV15 and TRBJ2-5; D remains ambiguous. Looked up from germline, CDR1 is LNHNV and CDR2 is YYDKDF (reference sequence). V was pared by 0 bases and J by 5 bases, with 4 bases between. The CDR3 runs to 12 residues. CDR3 protein: CATSRDWETQYF. The DNA for the CDR3 is TGTGCCACCAGCAGAGATTGGGAGACCCAGTACTTC.

This rearrangement joins TRBV27 to TRBJ2-2; D not certain. The CDR3 runs to 15 residues. V gave up 0 bases and J gave up 3 bases, with 8 bases separating them. Per the germline V gene, CDR1 is MNHEY and CDR2 is SMNVEV (reference sequence). The CDR3 nucleotides read TGTGCCAGCAGTTTATCGGGCAGCCACACCGGGGAGCTGTTTTTT. Protein: CASSLSGSHTGELFF.

This chain joins TRBV18 and TRBJ2-7; the match to TRBD1 covers 9 bases. The CDR3 totals 14 residues. V dropped 3 bases and J dropped 6; count of bases not matched to a gene: 6. Germline values: CDR1 KGHSH, CDR2 LQKENI. CDR3 loop: CASSPGQGLVEQYF. The CDR3 DNA reads as TGTGCCAGCTCACCGGGACAGGGCCTAGTCGAGCAGTACTTC.

The chain has TRBV27 and TRBJ1-5; 7 bases match TRBD1. This CDR3 is built from 16 residues. V lost 5 bases, J lost 3 bases, and 10 bases stayed unmatched. The germline CDR1 and CDR2 sequences are MNHEY and SMNVEV (reference sequence). DNA for the CDR3: TGTGCCAGCAGTCACCGTAGACAGGGACACAATCAGCCCCAGCATTTT. As protein: CASSHRRQGHNQPQHF.

CDR3 sequence (DNA): TGTGCCAGCTCACCTTCTGAGGCTTCCTACGAGCAGTACTTC. This codes for CASSPSEASYEQYF. The chain is built from TRBV18 and TRBJ2-7; D gene unclear. From germline, CDR1 is KGHSH and CDR2 LQKENI. The V end was cut by 3 bases, the J end by 1 base, with 10 bases between. The length of the CDR3 is 14 residues.

This CDR3 is CASSSGMRDYEQYF. CDR3 nucleotide sequence: TGTGCCAGCTCTAGCGGGATGAGGGACTACGAGCAGTACTTC. V gene TRBV27 combines with J gene TRBJ2-7, with 9 bases aligning to TRBD2. V shed 8 bases and J 3 bases; nucleotides not matched to a gene: 8. The CDR3 extends over 14 amino acids. The V gene's germline CDR1 is MNHEY and CDR2 SMNVEV (reference sequence).

This chain connects TRBV28 to TRBJ1-2, with TRBD1 matching 8 bases. J lost 8 bases, V lost 10 bases, and 12 bases had no gene match. In germline, CDR1 is MDHEN, CDR2 SYDVKM. The length of the CDR3 is 13 residues. CDR3 amino acids: CATLTGAGWGYTF. CDR3 DNA: TGTGCCACCCTGACAGGGGCCGGTTGGGGCTACACCTTC.

Written as DNA, the CDR3 is TGTGCCAGCAGCCATCCCGGACAGGGCAAGGGCTACACCTTC. Translation: CASSHPGQGKGYTF. This chain joins TRBV4-2 and TRBJ1-2; 8 bases are shared with TRBD1. This CDR3 is built from 14 residues. Trimming removed 3 bases from V and 8 bases from J; junction bases left unmatched: 8. Germline V gene lookup returns CDR1 LGHNA and CDR2 YNFKEQ.

The chain couples TRBV28 to TRBJ2-7, with TRBD1 matching 8 bases. The CDR3 loop spans 12 amino acids. Germline CDR1 and CDR2: MDHEN and SYDVKM. V shed 8 bases and J 3 bases; nucleotides not matched to a gene: 3. The CDR3: CASRQGNYEQYF. DNA of the CDR3: TGTGCCAGCCGACAGGGGAACTACGAGCAGTACTTC. The full variable domain, in which reference TRBV28 and TRBJ2-7 provide the parts outside the CDR3, is DVKVTQSSRYLVKRTGEKVFLECVQDMDHENMFWYRQDPGLGLRLIYFSYDVKMKEKGDIPEGYSVSREKKERFSLILESASTNQTSMYLCASRQGNYEQYFGPGTRLTVT.